Given below is one T cell receptor beta chain in context. This clone was seen only once. This receptor's antigen is unknown. No base quality information exists; no much larger clone differs at one position. The data stem from a study of control samples from healthy donors and cancer patients (dated by TCRdb to about 2020). Measured from the cysteine to the phenylalanine, the CDR3 is 15 residues long. Only the CDR3 region is kept as DNA, spanning 45 bases read in frame from base 1. CDR1 and CDR2 are drawn from the germline V gene: ENHRY, SYGVKD. Trimming takes 4 bases from V and 1 base from J, and the germline ends sit 11 bases apart. Library generation was performed with the immunoSEQ multiplex PCR assay. Here the immuneACCESS table is served through TCRdb, limited to in-frame sequences with V and J called. Missing clones are a known gap in these copies; in checked studies unresolved V genes cover under half, and the rest lacks a known reason. Recorded for this sample are some 120,000 clones; about 92% of them occurred a single time. Clones ranked in the top ten supply over 1.5% of the sample.

Specimen: PBMCs. The V gene is TRBV10-3 and the J gene is TRBJ2-1; the D gene is unclear. This clonotype originated in a man aged 50 to 60 with head and neck cancer. The sequence in DNA is TGTGCCATCAGTGGGTCGACGCCGTCCTACAATGAGCAGTTCTTC. It specifies CAISGSTPSYNEQFF.